These 13 T cell receptor beta chains originate from one sample sequenced in a study of blood T cell repertoires in COVID-19. Sequencing was performed with immunoSEQ multiplex PCR; in TCRdb, only in-frame clones are kept and a portion is missing. The table includes some 70,000 clones, 70% to 90% detected once. The sample consisted of peripheral blood. The receptor source for this set is a woman in her sixties or seventies with acute or convalescent COVID-19.

This clone was recorded once. The gene calls are TRBV6-5 and TRBJ2-7; weak D call: TRBD1 (5 bases). Trimming removed 0 bases from V and 2 bases from J, with 11 bases in between. Germline CDR1 and CDR2: MNHEY and SVGAGI. The CDR3 consists of 15 residues. DNA of the CDR3: TGTGCCAGCAGTTACTCGAGTCAGGGCACCTACGAGCAGTACTTC. Translating gives CASSYSSQGTYEQYF.

This clone occurred a few times. The V call is TRBV3-1 (or the pseudogene TRBV3-2), the J call TRBJ1-4; no clear D gene. Trimming removed 4 bases from V and 5 bases from J, with 14 bases in between. CDR3 length: 15 amino acids. Germline loops: CDR1 LGHDT, CDR2 YNNKEL (reference sequence). DNA of the CDR3: TGTGCCAGCAGCCCCACGGGTATAAGAAATGAAAAACTGTTTTTT. Translated: CASSPTGIRNEKLFF.

The chain combines TRBV5-1 with TRBJ1-2; tentatively, D is TRBD1 (6 bases). Germline loops: CDR1 SGHRS, CDR2 YFSETQ. V was trimmed by 4 bases and J by 4 bases, leaving 11 bases between them. CDR3 length: 13 residues. The CDR3 loop is CASSVDSRYGYTF. The CDR3 nucleotides are TGCGCCAGCAGCGTGGACAGTCGCTATGGCTACACCTTC.

This clone came up a few times. The V gene is TRBV10-3, the J gene TRBJ1-1; TRBD1 matches at 9 bases. The germline V gene encodes CDR1 ENHRY and CDR2 SYGVKD. V dropped 4 bases and J dropped 7; count of bases not matched to a gene: 10. This CDR3 has 15 residues. This CDR3 is CAISGGQGRNYEAFF. CDR3 DNA sequence: TGTGCCATCAGTGGGGGACAGGGACGAAATTATGAAGCTTTCTTT.

The CDR3 is CASSLRTSGDTQYF. Here the CDR3 DNA reads TGTGCCAGCAGCCTTAGGACTAGCGGGGATACGCAGTATTTT. V is TRBV11-3 and J is TRBJ2-3, with 11 bases lining up with TRBD2. V trimming: 5 bases; J trimming: 6 bases; junction bases outside the gene matches: 4. In germline, CDR1 is SGHNT, CDR2 YENEEA. The CDR3 has 14 amino acids. Drawing the rest from reference TRBV11-3 and TRBJ2-3, the complete variable domain is EAGVVQSPRYKIIEKKQPVAFWCNPISGHNTLYWYLQNLGQGPELLIRYENEEAVDDSQLPKDRFSAERLKGVDSTLKIQPAELGDSAVYLCASSLRTSGDTQYFGPGTRLTVL.

The V call is TRBV25-1, the J call TRBJ1-4; D uncertain. This CDR3 has 13 residues. Germline values: CDR1 MGHDK, CDR2 SYGVNS. V was cut by 1 base and J by 6 bases, with 6 bases left in between. CDR3 loop: CASSESFHEKLFF. The CDR3 DNA reads as TGTGCCAGCAGTGAATCCTTCCATGAAAAACTGTTTTTT.

The chain recombines TRBV1 with TRBJ1-3. TRBV1 is a recognized pseudogene. CDR3 size: 16 residues. CDR3 protein: CTSSQDPGGPGNTIYF. The CDR3 DNA follows: TGCACCAGCAGCCAAGATCCGGGGGGGCCAGGAAACACCATATATTTT.

The J gene is TRBJ1-5, the V gene TRBV6-6; no clear D gene. Germline CDR1 reads MNHNY; CDR2 reads SVGAGI (reference sequence). This CDR3 comprises 17 residues. Trimming removed 5 bases from V and 2 bases from J, with 19 bases in between. The CDR3 region is CASSPSDLYRGNQPQHF. Written as DNA, the CDR3 is TGTGCCAGCAGTCCTTCTGACCTGTACAGAGGCAATCAGCCCCAGCATTTT.

The CDR3 here is CASSAGLAGETRNEQFF. In nucleotides, the CDR3 is TGTGCCAGCAGCGCCGGACTAGCGGGAGAAACAAGGAATGAGCAGTTCTTC. The V gene is TRBV7-2, the J gene TRBJ2-1; 13 bases align to TRBD2. In germline, CDR1 is SGHTA, CDR2 FQGNSA. The J segment lost 7 bases and the V segment lost 5 bases, leaving 11 bases of the junction unmatched. There are 17 residues in the CDR3.

The chain links TRBV7-8 to TRBJ1-1; 10 bases align to TRBD1. V was clipped by 5 bases and J by 0 bases; unmatched bases: 6. The CDR3 covers 16 residues. Germline CDR1 reads SGHVS; CDR2 reads FQNEAQ. The DNA of the CDR3 is TGTGCCAGCAGCCCGCAGACAGGGGGCGTGAACACTGAAGCTTTCTTT. Protein sequence: CASSPQTGGVNTEAFF.

The chain combines TRBV29-1 with TRBJ1-1; no firm D call. Germline V CDR1 and CDR2: SQVTM, ANQGSEA. The V gene lost 4 bases and the J gene lost 0 bases, with 6 bases spanning the gap. This CDR3 spans 12 amino acids. CDR3 DNA: TGCAGCGTTGGTCAGATGAACACTGAAGCTTTCTTT. Protein: CSVGQMNTEAFF.

The CDR3 loop is CASSSAQGRHYGYTF. The CDR3 nucleotides are TGTGCCAGCAGTTCCGCTCAGGGGCGCCACTATGGCTACACCTTC. This chain links TRBV27 with TRBJ1-2, with D possibly matching TRBD1 (6 bases). The CDR3 extends over 15 amino acids. The germline V gene has CDR1 MNHEY and CDR2 SMNVEV (reference sequence). V lost 4 bases, J lost 3 bases, and 15 bases lay in between.

The CDR3 loop reads CATGEMTGVPPYEQYF. CDR3 in DNA: TGTGCCACCGGAGAAATGACAGGGGTGCCACCTTACGAGCAGTACTTC. V and J are TRBV10-3 and TRBJ2-7; 8 positions agree with TRBD1. Germline lookup yields CDR1 ENHRY and CDR2 SYGVKD. Trimming cost V 10 bases and J 4 bases; bases outside gene matches: 18. This CDR3 has 16 residues.